Following are 14 T cell receptor beta chains from one sample sequenced in a study of T cell repertoires in cytomegalovirus infection. MiXCR, applied by TCRdb to the reads, yields one record per CDR3 protein. Seen here are a few hundred thousand distinct CDR3 sequences, 35% to 50% observed once, and the top ten hold roughly 50%. Antigens of these TCRs are unknown. The material was cultured PBMCs, obtained from culture after CMV antigen stimulation. All receptors come from a human donor in good health (CMV status not recorded). Some clones in this sample may be carry-over from other donors' samples.

The chain carries TRBV10-3 and TRBJ2-7, with 12 bases fitting TRBD1. CDR1 and CDR2 (germline): ENHRY, SYGVKD. V shed 8 bases, J shed 2 bases, and the junction held 1 base outside the gene matches. The CDR3 sequence is 13 residues long. CDR3 amino acids: CAIRDRGPYEQYF. The CDR3 region has the DNA TGTGCCATCCGGGACAGGGGGCCCTACGAGCAGTACTTC.

The chain recombines TRBV4-1 with TRBJ2-3; D could derive from TRBD1 or TRBD2 (5 bases each). The CDR3 loop spans 13 amino acids. Trimming took 1 base from V and 5 from J, leaving 7 bases between them. Germline values: CDR1 MGHRA, CDR2 YSYEKL. CDR3 coding DNA: TGCGCCAGCAGCCAAGTGGGGGAAGATACGCAGTATTTT. It specifies CASSQVGEDTQYF.

The genes are TRBV7-6 and TRBJ1-1, with D uncertain. Germline V gene data show CDR1 as SGHVS and CDR2 as FNYEAQ. CDR3 length: 12 residues. Trimming removed 1 base at V and 6 bases at J, with 6 bases between. The CDR3 reads CASSLDPAEAFF. The CDR3 DNA sequence: TGTGCCAGCAGCTTAGATCCGGCTGAAGCTTTCTTT.

For the CDR3, the DNA is TGTGCCAGCAGCCCAGGGCGGCGGGGGACTTACACAGATACGCAGTATTTT. Translated: CASSPGRRGTYTDTQYF. The rearrangement joins TRBV7-2 to TRBJ2-3; 7 nucleotides match TRBD2. The J segment lost 2 bases and the V segment lost 5 bases, leaving 13 bases of the junction unmatched. The CDR3 has 17 amino acids. CDR1 is SGHTA, CDR2 FQGNSA, per germline.

The chain combines TRBV7-2 with TRBJ2-3; 14 positions match TRBD2. CDR1 is SGHTA, CDR2 FQGNSA, per germline. The CDR3 is 16 amino acids. V gave up 9 bases and J gave up 6 bases; unmatched junction bases: 11. CDR3 region: CASAFTGTSGSDTQYF. The CDR3 bases are TGTGCCAGTGCATTCACCGGGACTAGCGGGAGTGATACGCAGTATTTT.

V and J are TRBV7-6 and TRBJ2-7; D is undetermined. In germline, CDR1 is SGHVS, CDR2 FNYEAQ. The CDR3 spans 12 residues. V was cut by 4 bases and J by 6 bases, with 10 bases left in between. The CDR3 sequence is CASSSLTSEQYF. CDR3 DNA sequence: TGTGCCAGCAGCTCTCTGACCAGCGAGCAGTACTTC.

In this sample, this clonotype turned up a few times. The chain couples TRBV12-3 or TRBV12-4 to TRBJ2-7; D ambiguous. The CDR3 contains 13 residues. V dropped 4 bases and J dropped 5 bases, with 12 bases sitting between them. The CDR3 region has the DNA TGTGCCAGCAGTTCCCTCCGGGCACACGAGCAGTACTTC. Protein product: CASSSLRAHEQYF.

This clonotype was recorded at least ten times. The rearrangement joins TRBV7-2 to TRBJ2-7, with D possibly being TRBD1 (5 bases). CDR3 length: 13 amino acids. Looked up from germline, CDR1 is SGHTA and CDR2 is FQGNSA. V lost 5 bases and J lost 2, with 10 bases in between. The CDR3 bases are TGTGCCAGCAGCCCAGGGCGGCCCTACGAGCAGTACTTC. It specifies CASSPGRPYEQYF.

The chain combines TRBV18 with TRBJ2-3, with a weak D call TRBD2 (6 bases). The V and J ends lost 3 bases and 1 base respectively, with 17 bases between them. The CDR3 is made up of 17 amino acids. Per the germline V gene, CDR1 is KGHSH and CDR2 is LQKENI. The DNA of the CDR3 is TGTGCCAGCTCACCCTCGCCCAGCGGGCGCCGCACAGATACGCAGTATTTT. It translates to CASSPSPSGRRTDTQYF.

The chain recombines TRBV7-2 with TRBJ2-3, with 8 nucleotides matching TRBD1. CDR3 size: 15 residues. CDR1 and CDR2 from the germline V gene are SGHTA and FQGNSA. The junction had 5 bases not matched to a gene; V was cut back by 4 bases and J by 2 bases. The CDR3 here is CASSWGTGITDTQYF. DNA of the CDR3: TGTGCCAGCAGCTGGGGGACAGGCATCACAGATACGCAGTATTTT.

This clonotype was seen only a few times. The gene calls are TRBV27 and TRBJ2-3, with D possibly being TRBD2 (6 bases). The CDR3 is 14 residues long. Trimming took 3 bases from V and 6 from J, leaving 13 bases between them. Germline lookup yields CDR1 MNHEY and CDR2 SMNVEV (reference sequence). CDR3 nucleotides: TGTGCCAGCAGTTTCCTAAGGGACTCTGATACGCAGTATTTT. This encodes CASSFLRDSDTQYF.

The CDR3 bases are TGTGCCAGCAGTCAGGATTTCTCTGGAAACACCATATATTTT. Encoded protein: CASSQDFSGNTIYF. V is TRBV6-8 and J is TRBJ1-3, with D hard to call. Per the germline V gene, CDR1 is MNHGY and CDR2 is SAAAGT. This CDR3 contains 14 residues. The V end was cut by 5 bases, the J end by 0 bases, with 8 bases between.

The chain uses TRBV10-3 and TRBJ1-4; D uncertain. Trimming left V 3 bases short and J 4 bases short, with 15 bases between. Germline assignment: CDR1 ENHRY and CDR2 SYGVKD. The CDR3 runs 16 residues. The CDR3 loop reads CAISESGAPNNEKLFF. The CDR3 DNA sequence: TGTGCCATCAGTGAATCAGGCGCACCCAATAATGAAAAACTGTTTTTT.

CDR3 amino acids: CASSLSGRGDTDTQYF. The DNA of the CDR3 is TGTGCCAGCAGTTTAAGCGGGAGAGGGGACACAGATACGCAGTATTTT. V gene TRBV12-3 or TRBV12-4 combines with J gene TRBJ2-3; 8 nucleotides line up with TRBD2. This CDR3 contains 16 residues. Trimming removed 2 bases from V and 2 bases from J; junction bases left unmatched: 6.